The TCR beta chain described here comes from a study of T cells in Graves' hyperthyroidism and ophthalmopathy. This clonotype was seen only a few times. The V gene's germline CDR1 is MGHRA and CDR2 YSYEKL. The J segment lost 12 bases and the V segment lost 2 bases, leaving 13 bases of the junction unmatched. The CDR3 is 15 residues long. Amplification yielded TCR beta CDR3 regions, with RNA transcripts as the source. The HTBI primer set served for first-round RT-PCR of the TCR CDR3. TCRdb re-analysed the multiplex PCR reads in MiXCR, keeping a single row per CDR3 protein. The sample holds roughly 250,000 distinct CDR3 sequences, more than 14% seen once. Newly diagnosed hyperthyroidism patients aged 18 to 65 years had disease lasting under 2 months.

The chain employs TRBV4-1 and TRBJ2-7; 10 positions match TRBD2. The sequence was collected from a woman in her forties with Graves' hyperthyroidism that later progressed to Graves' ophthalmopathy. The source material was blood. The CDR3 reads CASSQHTGTSANRYF. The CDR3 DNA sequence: TGCGCCAGCAGCCAACATACCGGGACTAGCGCGAACCGGTACTTC.